The 17 T cell receptor beta chains presented below share a single source sample, sequenced in a study of PD-L1 blockade in urothelial cancer. Time point indicated: peripheral blood 6 weeks after treatment start. Profiled with immunoSEQ multiplex PCR; TCRdb holds only in-frame clones, not every one. This sample has more than 95,000 clones, with roughly 91% found just once. The sample in question was PBMCs, obtained around atezolizumab (anti-PD-L1) treatment. The origin of the receptors is a man aged 60 to 75 with urothelial cancer.

This chain connects TRBV5-8 to TRBJ1-6, with TRBD1 as a possible D gene (5 bases). The CDR3 has 15 residues. Germline values: CDR1 SGHTS, CDR2 YDEGEE. The germline V and J ends were trimmed by 2 bases and 7 bases, with 13 bases remaining between them. The CDR3 is CASSFGQGGNSPLHF. The CDR3 DNA sequence: TGTGCCAGCAGCTTTGGTCAGGGTGGGAATTCACCCCTCCACTTT.

V usage is TRBV2 and J usage is TRBJ1-5; 9 bases map to TRBD1. CDR3 length: 15 residues. V gave up 7 bases and J gave up 2 bases; unmatched junction bases: 6. Germline V gene lookup returns CDR1 SNHLY and CDR2 FYNNEI. This CDR3 is CASNVDRGRNQPQHF. The CDR3 DNA sequence: TGTGCCAGCAATGTGGACAGGGGACGCAATCAGCCCCAGCATTTT. Full variable domain (remainder filled in from reference TRBV2 and TRBJ1-5): EPEVTQTPSHQVTQMGQEVILRCVPISNHLYFYWYRQILGQKVEFLVSFYNNEISEKSEIFDDQFSVERPDGSNFTLKIRSTKLEDSAMYFCASNVDRGRNQPQHFGDGTRLSIL.

The J gene is TRBJ1-1, the V gene TRBV9; a weak D match, TRBD1 (5 bases). The V and J ends lost 7 bases and 2 bases respectively, with 12 bases between them. CDR1 and CDR2 from the germline V gene are SGDLS and YYNGEE. The CDR3 loop spans 13 amino acids. The CDR3 DNA sequence: TGTGCCAGCGGAGCAGGGATTAACACTGAAGCTTTCTTT. This gives the protein CASGAGINTEAFF.

J is TRBJ2-7 and V is TRBV9; 8 bases match TRBD2. This CDR3 contains 14 residues. The V and J ends lost 4 bases and 3 bases, in that order; junction bases with no gene match: 6. Germline V gene lookup returns CDR1 SGDLS and CDR2 YYNGEE. CDR3 residues: CASSPPGGRYEQYF. The CDR3 nucleotides read TGTGCCAGCAGCCCCCCGGGAGGGCGCTACGAGCAGTACTTC.

The chain employs TRBV5-4 and TRBJ1-1, with 8 positions matching TRBD1. Germline V lookup: CDR1 SGHNT, CDR2 YYREEE (reference sequence). The CDR3 runs to 14 residues. V dropped 5 bases and J dropped 5; count of bases not matched to a gene: 8. The CDR3 is CASSYGQGRTEAFF. For the CDR3, the DNA is TGTGCCAGCAGTTACGGACAGGGACGTACTGAAGCTTTCTTT.

The V call is TRBV19, the J call TRBJ2-2; 7 positions agree with TRBD1. Germline V CDR1 and CDR2: LNHDA, SQIVND (reference sequence). V shed 9 bases, J shed 0 bases, and the junction held 7 bases outside the gene matches. There are 15 residues in the CDR3. CDR3 sequence reads: CASLFGTANTGELFF. In nucleotides, the CDR3 is TGTGCCAGCCTATTTGGGACAGCGAACACCGGGGAGCTGTTTTTT. The whole variable domain, remainder taken from reference TRBV19 and TRBJ2-2, is DGGITQSPKYLFRKEGQNVTLSCEQNLNHDAMYWYRQDPGQGLRLIYYSQIVNDFQKGDIAEGYSVSREKKESFPLTVTSAQKNPTAFYLCASLFGTANTGELFFGEGSRLTVL.

The V and J genes are TRBV11-2 and TRBJ2-3; 8 nucleotides line up with TRBD2. J lost 4 bases, V lost 3 bases, and 9 bases had no gene match. Germline values: CDR1 SGHAT, CDR2 FQNNGV. The CDR3 loop spans 16 amino acids. The CDR3 sequence is CASSFIAGSTSDTQYF. The CDR3 nucleotides read TGTGCCAGCAGCTTTATAGCGGGGTCAACTTCAGATACGCAGTATTTT.

The J gene is TRBJ2-5, the V gene TRBV10-3; 7 bases line up with TRBD1. CDR1 is ENHRY, CDR2 SYGVKD, per germline. This CDR3 comprises 16 residues. The V and J ends lost 3 bases and 2 bases, in that order; junction bases with no gene match: 9. The CDR3 DNA follows: TGTGCCATCAGTGAATTTAGGACAGGATATCAAGAGACCCAGTACTTC. Protein sequence: CAISEFRTGYQETQYF.

The V gene is TRBV21-1, the J gene TRBJ1-5; no check of the table's D call, TRBD1, against the DNA was made. TRBV21-1 is an annotated pseudogene. The CDR3 runs 16 residues. The CDR3 is CASSAAQGRVGQPQHF. The CDR3 DNA follows: TGTGCCAGCAGCGCGGCACAGGGGCGGGTGGGGCAGCCCCAGCATTTT.

This chain links TRBV5-1 with TRBJ2-3; 7 bases line up with TRBD1. The germline gives CDR1 SGHRS, CDR2 YFSETQ. J lost 0 bases, V lost 1 base, and 2 bases had no gene match. CDR3 length equals 15 residues. The CDR3 is CASSLPQGSTDTQYF. For the CDR3, the DNA is TGCGCCAGCAGCTTGCCACAGGGGAGCACAGATACGCAGTATTTT.

The chain combines TRBV7-6 with TRBJ2-1; D ambiguous. Germline V gene lookup returns CDR1 SGHVS and CDR2 FNYEAQ. V lost 4 bases to trimming and J lost 10 bases, with 17 bases between them. CDR3 length equals 14 residues. The CDR3 DNA sequence: TGTGCCAGCAGCTCCCCTTTGGTGCGGCGGGAGCAGTTCTTC. As protein: CASSSPLVRREQFF.

The rearrangement uses TRBV7-9 and TRBJ2-2; D might be TRBD2 (5 bases). This CDR3 contains 12 residues. The germline V gene encodes CDR1 SEHNR and CDR2 FQNEAQ (reference sequence). The V and J ends lost 11 bases and 6 bases respectively, with 13 bases between them. The CDR3 bases are TGTGCCTCAGTCGAGGGATCCGGGGAGCTGTTTTTT. This translates into CASVEGSGELFF. The whole variable domain, filled in from reference TRBV7-9 and TRBJ2-2, reads DTGVSQNPRHKITKRGQNVTFRCDPISEHNRLYWYRQTLGQGPEFLTYFQNEAQLEKSRLLSDRFSAERPKGSFSTLEIQRTEQGDSAMYLCASVEGSGELFFGEGSRLTVL.

The chain links TRBV23-1 to TRBJ2-6, with TRBD1 matching over 12 bases. TRBV23-1 is an ORF, and what it does is uncertain. The CDR3 runs 18 residues. V lost 11 bases, J lost 0 bases, and 11 bases stayed unmatched. The CDR3 DNA reads TGCGCCCCGAGGGACAGGGGGCCTGAAATCTCTGGGGCCAACGTCCTGACTTTC. Translation: CAPRDRGPEISGANVLTF.

The count of this clone is one. The V call is TRBV19, the J call TRBJ1-4, with D uncertain. Germline V gene data show CDR1 as LNHDA and CDR2 as SQIVND (reference sequence). The CDR3 consists of 14 residues. Trimming stripped 7 bases from V and 4 bases from J, with 13 bases between. CDR3 residues: CASTSGSSNEKLFF. The CDR3 bases are TGTGCCAGTACCTCCGGGAGCAGTAATGAAAAACTGTTTTTT.

The rearrangement uses TRBV19 and TRBJ2-1; 10 bases agree with TRBD2. This CDR3 is built from 16 residues. With V trimmed by 3 bases and J by 6 bases, 8 bases remained unmatched. Germline V gene data show CDR1 as LNHDA and CDR2 as SQIVND (reference sequence). The CDR3 is CASSIKSGGAPNEQFF. The CDR3 coding sequence is TGTGCCAGTAGTATTAAGAGCGGGGGGGCCCCCAATGAGCAGTTCTTC.

V is TRBV7-3 and J is TRBJ2-2, with a possible D match to TRBD2 (5 bases). The CDR3 consists of 15 residues. CDR1 and CDR2 from the germline V gene are SGHTA and FQGTGA. V was trimmed by 1 base and J by 4 bases, leaving 10 bases between them. Here the CDR3 reads CASSLNPGSTGELFF. CDR3 DNA: TGTGCCAGCAGCTTAAATCCGGGAAGCACCGGGGAGCTGTTTTTT.

This chain joins TRBV5-8 and TRBJ1-4; a possible D gene is TRBD1 (6 bases). Germline lookup yields CDR1 SGHTS and CDR2 YDEGEE. V was trimmed by 6 bases and J by 0 bases, leaving 12 bases between them. The CDR3 is 15 amino acids. For the CDR3, the DNA is TGTGCCAGCAAACAGGGCATATCAACTAATGAAAAACTGTTTTTT. Amino acid sequence: CASKQGISTNEKLFF.